The clone carrying this T cell receptor (beta chain) was detected ten times or more. Its matching antigen is unknown. The data were taken from a study of T cells in Graves' hyperthyroidism and ophthalmopathy. Study results and caveats: Expanded thyroid clonotypes (above 0.001) were mostly also found in blood.

CDR1 and CDR2 from the germline V gene are KGHSH and LQKENI. The CDR3 runs 13 residues. The V gene lost 4 bases and the J gene lost 4 bases, with 10 bases spanning the gap. RNA transcripts were the template for amplifying TCR beta CDR3 regions. Using the HTBI primer set, a first-round RT-PCR was run on the TCR CDR3. TCRdb passed the multiplex PCR reads through MiXCR, listing each CDR3 protein once. Found here are 340,000 or so distinct CDR3 sequences, roughly 18% of them singletons; the top ten hold roughly 49%. This TCR derives from a woman aged 45 to 65 with Graves' hyperthyroidism. Sequencing input: blood. The chain carries TRBV18 and TRBJ2-5; D gene uncertain. The CDR3 loop is CASSLGRRETQYF. The CDR3 nucleotides are TGTGCCAGCTCACTCGGACGGCGAGAGACCCAGTACTTC. Looking up the rest from reference TRBV18 and TRBJ2-5 gives the full variable domain: NAGVMQNPRHLVRRRGQEARLRCSPMKGHSHVYWYRQLPEEGLKFMVYLQKENIIDESGMPKERFSAEFPKEGPSILRIQQVVRGDSAAYFCASSLGRRETQYFGPGTRLLVL.